This TCR beta chain comes out of a study of fetal regulatory T cell absence and autoimmunity. Across the study: Without clinical diabetes, IPEX patients showed exocrine pancreas autoimmunity. Study-level findings and limits: Compared with cord blood, pancreas showed oligoclonal TCR enrichment, some clones over 95-fold. The oligoclonal enrichment was interpreted as supporting antigen-driven pancreatic autoimmunity before birth in IPEX syndrome.

This table comes from immunoSEQ multiplex PCR, and its TCRdb copy is limited to in-frame clones, with some not included. Counted here are 95,000 or so clones, more than 70% occurring once; the ten biggest clones make up 1.5% to 2.5%. With regard to this clone: Its antigen is unknown.

This CDR3 is built from 12 residues. Germline CDR1 reads SGHDT; CDR2 reads YYEEEE. V lost 5 bases, J lost 0 bases, and 4 bases lay in between. Sequenced sample: pancreas tissue. The V gene is TRBV5-6, the J gene TRBJ2-3; D gene ambiguous. The sequence was collected from a male donor with IPEX syndrome. The chain's CDR3 is CASRGSTDTQYF. Here the CDR3 DNA reads TGTGCCAGCAGGGGGAGCACAGATACGCAGTATTTT.